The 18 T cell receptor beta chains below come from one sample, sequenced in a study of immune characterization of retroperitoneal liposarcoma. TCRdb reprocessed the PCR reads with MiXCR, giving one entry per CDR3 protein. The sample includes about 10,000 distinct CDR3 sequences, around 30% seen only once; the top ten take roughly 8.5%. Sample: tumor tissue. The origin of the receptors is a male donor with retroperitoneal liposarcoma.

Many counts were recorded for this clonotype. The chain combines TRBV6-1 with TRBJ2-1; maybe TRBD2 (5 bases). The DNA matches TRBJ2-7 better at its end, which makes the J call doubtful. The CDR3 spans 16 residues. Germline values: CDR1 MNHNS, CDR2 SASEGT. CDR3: CASSSLGIETYNEQYF. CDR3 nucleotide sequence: TGTGCCAGCAGCTCCCTCGGGATAGAGACCTACAATGAGCAGTACTTC.

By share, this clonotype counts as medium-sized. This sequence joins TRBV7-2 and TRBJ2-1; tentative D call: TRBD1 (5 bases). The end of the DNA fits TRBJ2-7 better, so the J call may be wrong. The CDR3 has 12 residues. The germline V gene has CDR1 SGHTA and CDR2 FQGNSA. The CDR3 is CASSLAQGEQYF. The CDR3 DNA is TGTGCCAGCAGCTTAGCGCAGGGTGAGCAGTACTTC.

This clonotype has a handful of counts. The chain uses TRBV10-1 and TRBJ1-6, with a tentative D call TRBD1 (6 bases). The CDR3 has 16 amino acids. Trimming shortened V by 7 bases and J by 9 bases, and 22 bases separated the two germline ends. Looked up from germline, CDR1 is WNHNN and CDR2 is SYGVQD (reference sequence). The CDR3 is CASMLREGGEGSPLHF. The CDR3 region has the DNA TGCGCCAGCATGCTCCGTGAGGGGGGGGAAGGTTCACCCCTCCACTTT.

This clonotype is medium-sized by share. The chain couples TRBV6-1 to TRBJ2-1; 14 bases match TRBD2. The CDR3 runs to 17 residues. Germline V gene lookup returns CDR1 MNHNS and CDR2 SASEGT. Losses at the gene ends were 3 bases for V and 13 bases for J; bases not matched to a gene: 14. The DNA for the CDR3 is TGTGCCAGCAGTGAGGAGACTAGCGGGGGGGTCCAAGAGACCCAGTTCTTC. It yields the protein CASSEETSGGVQETQFF.

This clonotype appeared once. The CDR3 region is CASDDRGSYNEQFF. The CDR3 DNA sequence: TGTGCCAGCGACGACAGGGGCTCCTACAATGAGCAGTTCTTC. The gene calls are TRBV6-6 and TRBJ2-1; 8 bases fit TRBD1. Germline lookup yields CDR1 MNHNY and CDR2 SVGAGI (reference sequence). The CDR3 consists of 14 residues. The J segment lost 0 bases and the V segment lost 8 bases, leaving 3 bases of the junction unmatched.

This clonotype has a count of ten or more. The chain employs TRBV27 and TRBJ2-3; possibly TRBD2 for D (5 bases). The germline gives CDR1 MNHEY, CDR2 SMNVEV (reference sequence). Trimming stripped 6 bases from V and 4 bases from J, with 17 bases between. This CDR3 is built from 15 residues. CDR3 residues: CASRGLGIGADTQYF. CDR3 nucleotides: TGTGCCAGCAGAGGGCTGGGGATCGGGGCAGATACGCAGTATTTT.

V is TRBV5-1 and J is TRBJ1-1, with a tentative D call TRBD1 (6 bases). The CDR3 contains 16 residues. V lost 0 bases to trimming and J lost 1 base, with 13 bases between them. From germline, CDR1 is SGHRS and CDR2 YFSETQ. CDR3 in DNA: TGCGCCAGCAGCTTGGCCAGGGGCGCGTCGAACACTGAAGCTTTCTTT. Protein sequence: CASSLARGASNTEAFF.

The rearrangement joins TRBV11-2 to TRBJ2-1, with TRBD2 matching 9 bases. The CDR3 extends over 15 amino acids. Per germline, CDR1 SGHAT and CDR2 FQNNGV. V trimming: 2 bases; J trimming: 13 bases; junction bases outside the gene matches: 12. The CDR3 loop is CASSLLAGPQETQFF. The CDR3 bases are TGTGCCAGCAGCTTACTAGCGGGGCCCCAAGAGACCCAGTTCTTC.

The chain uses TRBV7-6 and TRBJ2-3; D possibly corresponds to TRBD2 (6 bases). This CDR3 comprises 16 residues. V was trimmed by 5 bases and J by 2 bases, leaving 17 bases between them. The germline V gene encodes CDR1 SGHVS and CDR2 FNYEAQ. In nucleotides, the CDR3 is TGTGCCAGCAGCCCGGGTGTGGGGGAGGTCACAGATACGCAGTATTTT. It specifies CASSPGVGEVTDTQYF.

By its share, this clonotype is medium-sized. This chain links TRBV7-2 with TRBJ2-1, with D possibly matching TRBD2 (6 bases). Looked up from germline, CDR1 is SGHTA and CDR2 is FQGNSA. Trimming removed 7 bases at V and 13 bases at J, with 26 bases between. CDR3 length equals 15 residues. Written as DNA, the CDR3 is TGTGCCAGCACCACTTCGCGGGACTCCCAAGAGACCCAGTTCTTC. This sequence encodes CASTTSRDSQETQFF.

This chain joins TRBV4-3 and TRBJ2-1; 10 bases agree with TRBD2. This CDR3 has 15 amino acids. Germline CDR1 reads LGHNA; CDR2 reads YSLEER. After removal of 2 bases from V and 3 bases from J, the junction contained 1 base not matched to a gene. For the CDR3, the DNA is TGCGCCAGCAGCCAAAGGACTAGCGGCTACAATGAGCAGTTCTTC. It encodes CASSQRTSGYNEQFF.

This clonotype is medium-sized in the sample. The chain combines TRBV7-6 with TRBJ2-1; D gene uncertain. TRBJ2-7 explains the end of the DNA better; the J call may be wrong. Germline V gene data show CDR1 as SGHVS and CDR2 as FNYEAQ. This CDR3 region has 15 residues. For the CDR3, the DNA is TGTGCCAGCAGCTTAACACGGCTTCCATACAATGAGCAGTACTTC. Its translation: CASSLTRLPYNEQYF.

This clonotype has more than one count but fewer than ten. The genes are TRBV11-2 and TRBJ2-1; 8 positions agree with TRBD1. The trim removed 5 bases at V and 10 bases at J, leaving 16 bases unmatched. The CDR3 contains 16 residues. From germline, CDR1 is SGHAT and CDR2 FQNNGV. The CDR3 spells CASSPLSTGAAYEQFF. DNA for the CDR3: TGTGCCAGCAGCCCGTTATCGACAGGGGCCGCCTACGAGCAGTTCTTC.

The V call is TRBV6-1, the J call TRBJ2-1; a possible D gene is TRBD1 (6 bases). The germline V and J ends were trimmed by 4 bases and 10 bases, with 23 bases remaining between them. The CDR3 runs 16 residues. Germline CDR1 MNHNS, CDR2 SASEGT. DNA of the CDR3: TGTGCCAGCAGTGCATTGACCGGGACACACGCCTACGAGCAGTTCTTC. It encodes CASSALTGTHAYEQFF.

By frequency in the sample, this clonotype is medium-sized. The CDR3 region is CASSLRPLFEQYF. The DNA for the CDR3 is TGTGCCAGCAGCTTACGCCCTCTGTTCGAGCAGTACTTC. This chain joins TRBV7-2 and TRBJ2-5; D unresolved. Judging by the DNA end, TRBJ2-7 fits better; the J call may be wrong. Germline V gene data show CDR1 as SGHTA and CDR2 as FQGNSA. The CDR3 is made up of 13 amino acids.

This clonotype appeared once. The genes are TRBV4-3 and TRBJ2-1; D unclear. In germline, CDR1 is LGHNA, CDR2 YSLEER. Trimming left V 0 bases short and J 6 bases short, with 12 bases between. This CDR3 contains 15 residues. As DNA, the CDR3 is TGCGCCAGCAGCCAAGATCCCCTAAGGGCCAATGAGCAGTTCTTC. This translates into CASSQDPLRANEQFF.

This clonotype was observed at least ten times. CDR3 bases: TGTGCCAGCAGTGTCTCCCCAGATACGCAGTATTTT. Encoded protein: CASSVSPDTQYF. The rearrangement uses TRBV25-1 and TRBJ2-3, with D uncertain. Germline V CDR1 and CDR2: MGHDK, SYGVNS. V lost 4 bases, J lost 4 bases, and 6 bases lay in between. The CDR3 spans 12 residues.

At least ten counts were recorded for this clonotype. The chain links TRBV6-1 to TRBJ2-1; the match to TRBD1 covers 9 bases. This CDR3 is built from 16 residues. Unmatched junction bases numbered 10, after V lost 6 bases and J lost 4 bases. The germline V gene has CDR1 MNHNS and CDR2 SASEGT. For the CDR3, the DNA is TGTGCCAGCAGCGCTTTAGGGACAGGGATATACAATGAGCAGTTCTTC. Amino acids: CASSALGTGIYNEQFF.